This passage covers 27 T cell receptor beta chains from one sample sequenced in a study of shared clonotypes between healthy human individuals. TCRdb's table, derived via immunoSEQ multiplex PCR, lists solely in-frame clones and lacks some. The sample has about 110,000 clones, about 70% seen once; the top ten hold approximately 25%. What was sequenced was memory CD8+ T cells sorted from blood. Subset meaning: CD45RO+ cells pooled with CCR7-negative TemRA cells. Receptors originate from a woman aged 25 to 39 in good health.

As for this clone: The sample has other DNA sequences that encode this CDR3 too. The CDR3, as DNA: TGTGCCAGCAGCGTAGCCGGGAACACTGAAGCTTTCTTT. Translation: CASSVAGNTEAFF. The V call is TRBV9, the J call TRBJ1-1, with D unresolved. This CDR3 is 13 amino acids long. V was shortened by 0 bases and J by 1 base, with 4 bases between the two germline ends. Germline V lookup: CDR1 SGDLS, CDR2 YYNGEE.

There are a few counts of this clone. CDR3 sequence reads: CASSGLNTEAFF. The CDR3 nucleotides read TGTGCCAGCAGCGGCTTGAACACTGAAGCTTTCTTT. V and J are TRBV9 and TRBJ1-1; D call uncertain. The CDR3 has 12 amino acids. Germline CDR1 SGDLS, CDR2 YYNGEE. The V end lost 3 bases, the J end lost 0 bases, and 3 bases lay between the germline ends. Full variable domain (rest looked up from reference TRBV9 and TRBJ1-1): DSGVTQTPKHLITATGQRVTLRCSPRSGDLSVYWYQQSLDQGLQFLIQYYNGEERAKGNILERFSAQQFPDLHSELNLSSLELGDSALYFCASSGLNTEAFFGQGTRLTVV.

There are a few counts of this clone. V usage is TRBV5-4 and J usage is TRBJ2-1; D gene ambiguous. Trimming pared 2 bases from V and 6 bases from J, leaving 6 bases between. The CDR3 sequence is 12 residues long. Germline V gives CDR1 SGHNT, CDR2 YYREEE (reference sequence). The CDR3 protein is CASSFWFNEQFF. Here the CDR3 DNA reads TGTGCCAGCAGCTTCTGGTTCAATGAGCAGTTCTTC.

The V gene is TRBV7-6, the J gene TRBJ2-1; 12 positions agree with TRBD2. V lost 3 bases to trimming and J lost 8 bases; unmatched junction nucleotides: 8. The germline gives CDR1 SGHVS, CDR2 FNYEAQ. CDR3 length: 16 residues. CDR3 DNA: TGTGCCAGCAGCTTCTATTCGACTAGCGGGAGTGATGAGCAGTTCTTC. Translation: CASSFYSTSGSDEQFF.

The chain links TRBV28 to TRBJ2-2; D is tentatively TRBD1 or TRBD2 (5 bases each). V was trimmed by 7 bases and J by 5 bases, leaving 17 bases between them. Germline V gene data show CDR1 as MDHEN and CDR2 as SYDVKM. This CDR3 is built from 15 residues. Here the CDR3 reads CASKGGGEGTGELFF. The CDR3 nucleotides are TGTGCCAGCAAAGGTGGGGGAGAGGGGACCGGGGAGCTGTTTTTT.

The chain joins TRBV27 to TRBJ2-7, with D possibly matching TRBD2 (5 bases). Germline CDR1 reads MNHEY; CDR2 reads SMNVEV (reference sequence). The germline V and J ends were trimmed by 5 bases and 3 bases, with 29 bases remaining between them. The CDR3 sequence is 19 residues long. DNA for the CDR3: TGTGCCAGCAGTGGGAGAAAGGGTGGGCGGAGTGGGAGCTTCTACGAGCAGTACTTC. This sequence encodes CASSGRKGGRSGSFYEQYF.

This clone showed up just a few times. The genes are TRBV2 and TRBJ1-3; D remains unclear. Trimming cost V 5 bases and J 3 bases, with 14 bases left between them. In germline, CDR1 is SNHLY, CDR2 FYNNEI. CDR3 size: 15 residues. The CDR3 reads CASSPLTSNGNTIYF. DNA for the CDR3: TGTGCCAGCAGTCCCCTAACCTCGAATGGAAACACCATATATTTT.

V and J are TRBV6-5 and TRBJ2-1, with D possibly matching TRBD2 (6 bases). The CDR3 is 16 amino acids. Germline V CDR1 and CDR2: MNHEY, SVGAGI. Trimming pared 4 bases from V and 2 bases from J, leaving 15 bases between. In DNA form, the CDR3 reads TGTGCCAGCAGTTGGAGTAGGAGGGTGGCCTACAATGAGCAGTTCTTC. This sequence encodes CASSWSRRVAYNEQFF.

This clone was detected once. Within the sample, other DNA sequences also encode this same CDR3. This chain uses TRBV11-2 with TRBJ2-7; possibly TRBD2 for D (6 bases). The CDR3 extends over 15 amino acids. V was clipped by 1 base and J by 0 bases, with 10 bases between them. CDR1 and CDR2 (germline): SGHAT, FQNNGV. The CDR3 DNA reads as TGTGCCAGCAGCTTAGTAAGCGGGCCCTCCTACGAGCAGTACTTC. Its translation: CASSLVSGPSYEQYF.

This rearrangement joins TRBV27 to TRBJ2-1; tentative D call: TRBD1 (6 bases). Germline V lookup: CDR1 MNHEY, CDR2 SMNVEV (reference sequence). The CDR3 consists of 16 residues. V was shortened by 0 bases and J by 2 bases, with 11 bases between the two germline ends. The CDR3 DNA reads as TGTGCCAGCAGTTTATCTAACAGGGTCACCTACAATGAGCAGTTCTTC. It yields the protein CASSLSNRVTYNEQFF.

J is TRBJ2-2 and V is TRBV5-5; 8 bases match TRBD1. V lost 5 bases, J lost 7 bases, and 7 bases stayed unmatched. CDR3 length equals 14 residues. From germline, CDR1 is SGHKS and CDR2 YYEKEE (reference sequence). For the CDR3, the DNA is TGTGCCAGCAGGGCGGCAGGGGGCAGCGGGGAGCTGTTTTTT. This encodes CASRAAGGSGELFF. The variable domain in full, completed from reference TRBV5-5 and TRBJ2-2, reads DAGVTQSPTHLIKTRGQQVTLRCSPISGHKSVSWYQQVLGQGPQFIFQYYEKEERGRGNFPDRFSARQFPNYSSELNVNALLLGDSALYLCASRAAGGSGELFFGEGSRLTVL.

The V and J genes are TRBV5-1 and TRBJ1-4; 10 nucleotides line up with TRBD1. CDR3 length: 14 residues. Germline assignment: CDR1 SGHRS and CDR2 YFSETQ. With V trimmed by 6 bases and J by 12 bases, 11 bases remained unmatched. The CDR3 region is CASTGGTGAPELFF. CDR3 coding DNA: TGCGCCAGCACCGGGGGGACAGGGGCTCCGGAACTGTTTTTT.

This clone was observed a handful of times. This chain joins TRBV25-1 and TRBJ2-5, with TRBD2 identical over 9 bases. The CDR3 contains 17 residues. V was clipped by 3 bases and J by 2 bases; unmatched bases: 10. CDR1 is MGHDK, CDR2 SYGVNS, per germline. CDR3 in DNA: TGTGCCAGCAGTGATACCGGGGCGGGAGGGAAACAAGAGACCCAGTACTTC. Its protein product is CASSDTGAGGKQETQYF.

On this clone: The junction shows a germline mismatch at one end, possibly a read error. The V gene is TRBV4-1, the J gene TRBJ2-7, with D tentatively TRBD2 (5 bases). Germline V lookup: CDR1 MGHRA, CDR2 YSYEKL. The CDR3 extends over 13 amino acids. The CDR3, as DNA: TGTGCCAGCAGCACCAGCCCGGGGTACGAGCAGTACTTC. Translating it yields CASSTSPGYEQYF.

This sequence joins TRBV7-4 and TRBJ2-6; no reliable D call. Trimming removed 4 bases at V and 5 bases at J, with 9 bases between. The CDR3 has 14 amino acids. Germline loops: CDR1 SGHVT, CDR2 SQSDAQ. The CDR3 nucleotides read TGTGCCAGCAGCTCACAAAGTCGGGCCAACGTCCTGACTTTC. This sequence encodes CASSSQSRANVLTF. Using reference TRBV7-4 and TRBJ2-6 for the parts outside the CDR3, the full variable domain is GAGVSQSPRYKVAKRGRDVALRCDSISGHVTLYWYRQTLGQGSEVLTYSQSDAQRDKSGRPSGRFSAERPERSVSTLKIQRTEQGDSAVYLCASSSQSRANVLTFGAGSRLTVL.

The V gene is TRBV2, the J gene TRBJ2-7, with no clear D. Germline values: CDR1 SNHLY, CDR2 FYNNEI. CDR3 length: 12 residues. Trimming took 1 base from V and 4 from J, leaving 5 bases between them. The CDR3 bases are TGTGCCAGCAGTGAAGGTGTTTACGAGCAGTACTTC. Translating gives CASSEGVYEQYF. The full variable domain, with the rest looked up from reference TRBV2 and TRBJ2-7, is EPEVTQTPSHQVTQMGQEVILRCVPISNHLYFYWYRQILGQKVEFLVSFYNNEISEKSEIFDDQFSVERPDGSNFTLKIRSTKLEDSAMYFCASSEGVYEQYFGPGTRLTVT.

The chain uses TRBV27 and TRBJ2-4, with D tentatively TRBD1 (6 bases). The ends were cut back, 3 bases at V and 4 bases at J, with 10 bases in the middle. Germline loops: CDR1 MNHEY, CDR2 SMNVEV (reference sequence). The length of the CDR3 is 14 residues. The CDR3 bases are TGTGCCAGCAGTTTCGGGACATCTAAAAACATTCAGTACTTC. Translation gives CASSFGTSKNIQYF.

The rearrangement links TRBV7-7 to TRBJ2-1, with D possibly being TRBD2 (6 bases). Per germline, CDR1 SSHAT and CDR2 FNYEAQ (reference sequence). There are 13 residues in the CDR3. Trimming stripped 1 base from V and 8 bases from J, with 9 bases between. The CDR3 here is CASSLVSGDEQFF. The CDR3 coding sequence is TGTGCCAGCAGCTTAGTCTCGGGGGATGAGCAGTTCTTC.

This clone was seen at least ten times. This sequence joins TRBV4-2 and TRBJ2-7; D may be TRBD1 or TRBD2 (5 bases each). This CDR3 comprises 14 residues. Trimming shortened V by 1 base and J by 2 bases, and 9 bases separated the two germline ends. From germline, CDR1 is LGHNA and CDR2 YNFKEQ. The CDR3 loop reads CASSQGDEAYEQYF. CDR3 sequence (DNA): TGTGCCAGCAGCCAAGGGGACGAAGCCTACGAGCAGTACTTC.

V and J are TRBV5-4 and TRBJ2-3; D perhaps matches TRBD2 (6 bases). V was shortened by 6 bases and J by 0 bases, with 14 bases between the two germline ends. Germline V CDR1 and CDR2: SGHNT, YYREEE (reference sequence). The length of the CDR3 is 15 residues. The CDR3 is CASIQGGKSTDTQYF. In DNA form, the CDR3 reads TGTGCCAGCATCCAAGGAGGGAAGAGCACAGATACGCAGTATTTT.

The CDR3 nucleotides are TGTGCCAGCAGCCAAGATGTTGGGACTACCAATGAGCAGTTCTTC. Its translation is CASSQDVGTTNEQFF. The chain employs TRBV4-2 and TRBJ2-1, with 7 bases fitting TRBD2. This CDR3 has 15 residues. The junction had 5 bases not matched to a gene; V was cut back by 0 bases and J by 6 bases. Germline-derived CDR1 and CDR2 are LGHNA and YNFKEQ.

This clone was picked up one time. V is TRBV5-1 and J is TRBJ2-3, with D maybe TRBD1 (6 bases). The V end lost 2 bases, the J end lost 2 bases, and 12 bases lay between the germline ends. The CDR3 covers 15 residues. Germline CDR1 SGHRS, CDR2 YFSETQ. CDR3 sequence reads: CASSLQGPYTDTQYF. CDR3 coding DNA: TGCGCCAGCAGCTTACAGGGACCCTACACAGATACGCAGTATTTT.

This clone is labeled medium-sized. The V and J genes are TRBV6-4 and TRBJ2-2, with TRBD2 identical over 11 bases. V gave up 4 bases and J gave up 1 base; unmatched junction bases: 2. The CDR3 has 16 residues. The germline CDR1 and CDR2 sequences are MRHNA and SNTAGT. The CDR3 coding sequence is TGTGCCAGCAGTGGCGGACTAGCGGGGAACACCGGGGAGCTGTTTTTT. This encodes CASSGGLAGNTGELFF.

CDR3 region: CASAPGGRAFF. DNA for the CDR3: TGTGCCAGCGCTCCGGGAGGGCGAGCTTTCTTT. The V gene is TRBV9, the J gene TRBJ1-1; D unclear. This CDR3 region has 11 residues. Germline values: CDR1 SGDLS, CDR2 YYNGEE. With 7 bases removed from V and 10 bases from J, the gap between germline ends came to 14 bases.

The chain couples TRBV19 to TRBJ1-5, with D maybe TRBD1 (5 bases). V lost 11 bases, J lost 2 bases, and 13 bases lay in between. This CDR3 spans 13 amino acids. CDR1 is LNHDA, CDR2 SQIVND, per germline (reference sequence). The CDR3 region is CAAQGWGNQPQHF. The CDR3 DNA reads TGTGCCGCGCAGGGCTGGGGCAATCAGCCCCAGCATTTT.

V gene TRBV28 combines with J gene TRBJ1-5; no clear D. V was clipped by 1 base and J by 9 bases, with 13 bases between them. The CDR3 totals 14 residues. Germline CDR1 reads MDHEN; CDR2 reads SYDVKM. The CDR3 loop reads CASSLSSSYAPQHF. CDR3 DNA sequence: TGTGCCAGCAGTTTATCCAGCTCCTATGCGCCCCAGCATTTT.

The V and J genes are TRBV15 and TRBJ1-2; TRBD1 matches 9 bases. This CDR3 region has 16 residues. Germline values: CDR1 LNHNV, CDR2 YYDKDF (reference sequence). The trim removed 1 base at V and 5 bases at J, leaving 8 bases unmatched. CDR3 sequence: CATSRGGTGGRYGYTF. Written as DNA, the CDR3 is TGTGCCACCAGCAGAGGCGGCACAGGGGGCCGGTATGGCTACACCTTC.